This T cell receptor (beta chain) originates from a study of blood T cell repertoires in COVID-19. Study context: PBMCs, B-cell-depleted T cells, or T cells provided the cDNA or gDNA that made up the material.

Per the authors' pipeline: Amplified reference gene primers provided the basis for estimating nucleated cell counts. The table came from immunoSEQ multiplex PCR; TCRdb's copy has only in-frame clones and leaves some out. V, J and clone size are those of that table, while D and trimming were read from the DNA. The sample includes around 110,000 clones, roughly four fifths of them seen just once. Sample: peripheral blood. The TCR sequence derives from a man between 65 and 85 years old with acute or convalescent COVID-19.

CDR3 region: CATFTENYEQYF. The CDR3 region has the DNA TGTGCCACCTTTACAGAAAACTACGAGCAGTACTTC. The chain couples TRBV6-5 to TRBJ2-7, with D uncertain. The CDR3 covers 12 residues. The V gene's germline CDR1 is MNHEY and CDR2 SVGAGI. V gave up 10 bases and J gave up 3 bases, with 13 bases separating them.